Listed here are 2 T cell receptor beta chains from one sample, sequenced in a study of shared clonotypes between healthy human individuals. Selected positively for CCR7 and CD45RO-negative, naive CD8 cells excluded terminally differentiated effector memory CD45RA+ cells. Measured with immunoSEQ multiplex PCR; TCRdb has only the in-frame clones, and not every one. The sample shows about 680,000 clones, around 90% of them seen only once. Specimen: naive CD8+ T cells sorted from blood. These receptors were taken from a young man in good health.

The chain carries TRBV28 and TRBJ1-2; D remains unclear. The V end was cut by 6 bases, the J end by 2 bases, with 13 bases between. The CDR3 has 14 amino acids. Germline V gives CDR1 MDHEN, CDR2 SYDVKM. This chain's CDR3 is CASSLSGQNYGYTF. CDR3 nucleotides: TGTGCCAGCAGCTTGAGTGGGCAAAACTATGGCTACACCTTC.

This clone was seen only once. The chain joins TRBV19 to TRBJ2-7; D is possibly TRBD2 (6 bases). V was pared by 6 bases and J by 2 bases, with 14 bases between. CDR1 and CDR2 (germline): LNHDA, SQIVND (reference sequence). The CDR3 has 14 residues. CDR3 bases: TGTGCCAGTAGCGGCCGGGACTTCGCCTACGAGCAGTACTTC. This gives the protein CASSGRDFAYEQYF.